Listed here are 30 T cell receptor beta chains from one sample, sequenced in a study of identical twins. Each CDR3 protein is one row after TCRdb ran MiXCR on the 5' RACE reads. The sample has approximately 490,000 distinct CDR3 sequences, approximately 20% seen once; the top ten hold 0.48%. In addition, the sample was reused for a study of yellow fever vaccine responses in identical twins.

Source material: CD4+ T cells sorted from blood. All receptors come from a woman aged 18-29 years in good health.

The chain combines TRBV20-1 with TRBJ2-7; 10 bases are shared with TRBD2. V was clipped by 6 bases and J by 0 bases; unmatched bases: 2. The CDR3 has 13 residues. Germline V gene sequence: CDR1 DFQATT, CDR2 SNEGSKA (reference sequence). CDR3 bases: TGCAGTGCAAGCGGGAGGGCCTCCTACGAGCAGTACTTC. Encoded protein: CSASGRASYEQYF.

The sample holds a few counts of this clonotype. The chain joins TRBV20-1 to TRBJ1-2, with a tentative D call TRBD1 (5 bases). Trimming removed 0 bases at V and 4 bases at J, with 18 bases between. CDR1 DFQATT and CDR2 SNEGSKA come from the germline V gene (reference sequence). The CDR3 sequence is 16 residues long. In DNA, the CDR3 is TGCAGTGCTAGAGATGTGGACACTACTTTAATCTATGGCTACACCTTC. It codes for CSARDVDTTLIYGYTF.

The CDR3 DNA follows: TGTGCTAGTGGTTTGAACGGGAGGGTTACCGGGGAGCTGTTTTTT. Protein product: CASGLNGRVTGELFF. This chain joins TRBV12-5 and TRBJ2-2; 8 bases line up with TRBD2. Germline V lookup: CDR1 LGHNT, CDR2 FRNRAP. This CDR3 has 15 residues. Trimming cost V 2 bases and J 5 bases; bases outside gene matches: 4.

This clonotype has just a few counts. V usage is TRBV15 and J usage is TRBJ2-3; D uncertain. The CDR3 extends over 14 amino acids. V lost 2 bases and J 0 bases, leaving 6 bases between the germline ends. Looked up from germline, CDR1 is LNHNV and CDR2 is YYDKDF (reference sequence). The CDR3 bases are TGTGCCACCAGCAGATGGGGAAGCACAGATACGCAGTATTTT. Residues: CATSRWGSTDTQYF.

This clonotype was detected many times. The chain is built from TRBV7-9 and TRBJ1-6; a possible D gene is TRBD1 (5 bases). The germline V gene has CDR1 SEHNR and CDR2 FQNEAQ (reference sequence). The CDR3 contains 15 residues. The germline V and J ends were trimmed by 1 base and 4 bases, with 8 bases remaining between them. CDR3 sequence: CASSLGDSYNSPLHF. Here the CDR3 DNA reads TGTGCCAGCAGCTTAGGCGACAGTTATAATTCACCCCTCCACTTT.

This clonotype was seen ten or more times. The CDR3, as DNA: TGCAGCGTTGACGGCCCTCACAATGAGCAGTTCTTC. Its translation: CSVDGPHNEQFF. V gene TRBV29-1 combines with J gene TRBJ2-1; no definite D call. Germline CDR1 is SQVTM and CDR2 is ANQGSEA. The CDR3 length is 12 residues. V dropped 3 bases and J dropped 5 bases, with 8 bases sitting between them.

The chain couples TRBV4-2 to TRBJ1-1, with TRBD1 identical over 8 bases. Germline CDR1 and CDR2: LGHNA and YNFKEQ. Losses at the gene ends were 2 bases for V and 1 base for J; bases not matched to a gene: 3. There are 15 residues in the CDR3. The CDR3 coding sequence is TGTGCCAGCAGCCAAACGGACAGGGAGAACACTGAAGCTTTCTTT. This translates into CASSQTDRENTEAFF.

CDR3 bases: TGCAGTGCCGTTCTAGCGGGGGAGACCCAGTACTTC. This codes for CSAVLAGETQYF. The chain couples TRBV20-1 to TRBJ2-5, with 9 bases lining up with TRBD2. Per germline, CDR1 DFQATT and CDR2 SNEGSKA (reference sequence). This CDR3 region has 12 residues. V shed 6 bases, J shed 5 bases, and the junction held 4 bases outside the gene matches.

This clonotype was found a few times. The chain recombines TRBV19 with TRBJ2-2; D is undetermined. Germline values: CDR1 LNHDA, CDR2 SQIVND (reference sequence). Trimming stripped 3 bases from V and 4 bases from J, with 6 bases between. The CDR3 spans 13 residues. CDR3 loop: CASSIRPTGELFF. The CDR3 nucleotides read TGTGCCAGTAGTATCCGGCCCACCGGGGAGCTGTTTTTT.

This clonotype was found a few times. The V gene is TRBV18, the J gene TRBJ1-1, with a possible D match to TRBD1 (5 bases). Germline V gives CDR1 KGHSH, CDR2 LQKENI. The length of the CDR3 is 14 residues. Trimming stripped 4 bases from V and 7 bases from J, with 16 bases between. Here the CDR3 DNA reads TGTGCCAGCTCACACGCTCAGGGAGGCATTGAAGCTTTCTTT. It codes for CASSHAQGGIEAFF.

This clonotype was seen repeatedly, ten times or more. The chain recombines TRBV12-3 or TRBV12-4 with TRBJ2-1; D is perhaps TRBD1 (7 bases). The CDR3 is 13 amino acids. V was clipped by 6 bases and J by 12 bases, with 18 bases between them. In DNA, the CDR3 is TGTGCCAGCAGCACCAACAGGGGAGGAGGGCAGTTCTTC. Translated, it gives CASSTNRGGGQFF.

The sample holds a few counts of this clonotype. CDR3 sequence reads: CASSLGAVNEQFF. CDR3 sequence (DNA): TGTGCCAGCAGCTTAGGGGCGGTCAATGAGCAGTTCTTC. This chain links TRBV7-8 with TRBJ2-1; unclear D gene. Trimming removed 1 base at V and 6 bases at J, with 7 bases between. This CDR3 has 13 residues. Germline CDR1 SGHVS, CDR2 FQNEAQ.

V and J are TRBV12-3 or TRBV12-4 and TRBJ1-3, with D unclear. Trimming took off 2 bases at V and 2 bases at J, with 13 bases between the two ends. The CDR3 is made up of 16 amino acids. In DNA, the CDR3 is TGTGCCAGCAGTTTAATTGGACCGAGGGCTGGAAACACCATATATTTT. This translates into CASSLIGPRAGNTIYF.

The chain couples TRBV10-3 to TRBJ1-1; D not certain. There are 12 residues in the CDR3. The germline gives CDR1 ENHRY, CDR2 SYGVKD. Trimming took off 1 base at V and 0 bases at J, with 0 bases between the two ends. CDR3 protein: CAISELNTEAFF. In DNA form, the CDR3 reads TGTGCCATCAGTGAGTTGAACACTGAAGCTTTCTTT.

The chain links TRBV24-1 to TRBJ2-7, with D hard to call. Trimming shortened V by 2 bases and J by 2 bases, and 9 bases separated the two germline ends. The CDR3 totals 14 residues. Germline loops: CDR1 KGHDR, CDR2 SFDVKD. CDR3: CATSDSGPTYEQYF. The CDR3, as DNA: TGTGCCACCAGTGATTCGGGCCCGACCTACGAGCAGTACTTC.

This clonotype came up a few times. The V call is TRBV6-6, the J call TRBJ1-5, with D possibly being TRBD1 (5 bases). V was pared by 6 bases and J by 6 bases, with 12 bases between. Germline V gene data show CDR1 as MNHNY and CDR2 as SVGAGI (reference sequence). The CDR3 runs 13 residues. The chain's CDR3 is CASRLDSLQPQHF. The CDR3 DNA reads TGTGCCAGCAGACTCGACAGTCTTCAGCCCCAGCATTTT.

This clonotype has a handful of counts. The chain joins TRBV10-2 to TRBJ2-6, with a possible D match to TRBD1 (5 bases). The germline V gene encodes CDR1 WSHSY and CDR2 SAAADI. This CDR3 region has 15 residues. Deletions cut 4 bases from V and 0 bases from J, with 7 bases between. CDR3 region: CASSGQHSGANVLTF. CDR3 DNA sequence: TGCGCCAGCAGTGGACAGCACTCTGGGGCCAACGTCCTGACTTTC.

The rearrangement uses TRBV6-5 and TRBJ2-2, with D unresolved. The V end lost 1 base, the J end lost 7 bases, and 10 bases lay between the germline ends. CDR1 and CDR2 from the germline V gene are MNHEY and SVGAGI. The CDR3 has 14 amino acids. The chain's CDR3 is CASSYYLPNGELFF. The CDR3 coding sequence is TGTGCCAGCAGTTACTATCTGCCGAACGGGGAGCTGTTTTTT.

The chain uses TRBV5-4 and TRBJ2-1; tentative D call: TRBD2 (5 bases). CDR3 length equals 17 residues. Germline V CDR1 and CDR2: SGHNT, YYREEE (reference sequence). V shed 3 bases and J shed 6 bases, with 22 bases lying between them. For the CDR3, the DNA is TGTGCCAGCAGCTCTGGGAATCAAGGAGGTCCTTTCAATGAGCAGTTCTTC. This codes for CASSSGNQGGPFNEQFF.

The gene calls are TRBV29-1 and TRBJ2-1; 8 bases fit TRBD2. This CDR3 contains 13 residues. Germline V CDR1 and CDR2: SQVTM, ANQGSEA. V was clipped by 4 bases and J by 3 bases; unmatched bases: 2. The CDR3 spells CSVATSDYNEQFF. CDR3 sequence (DNA): TGCAGCGTTGCGACTAGCGACTACAATGAGCAGTTCTTC.

J is TRBJ2-3 and V is TRBV12-3 or TRBV12-4; TRBD2 agrees at 14 bases. CDR3 length equals 16 residues. V gave up 4 bases and J gave up 6 bases; unmatched junction bases: 6. CDR3 sequence reads: CASSSGLAGGADTQYF. DNA of the CDR3: TGTGCCAGCAGTTCAGGACTAGCGGGAGGTGCTGATACGCAGTATTTT.

This clonotype was counted only a few times. The chain combines TRBV7-2 with TRBJ2-7; 9 nucleotides align to TRBD2. After removal of 8 bases from V and 2 bases from J, the junction contained 7 bases not matched to a gene. The germline V gene has CDR1 SGHTA and CDR2 FQGNSA. This CDR3 region has 14 residues. DNA for the CDR3: TGTGCCAGCTGTTTTGTAGCGGGGGCCTACGAGCAGTACTTC. Its protein product is CASCFVAGAYEQYF.

The V call is TRBV11-1, the J call TRBJ2-1, with TRBD2 identical over 10 bases. V trimming: 2 bases; J trimming: 6 bases; junction bases outside the gene matches: 7. In germline, CDR1 is SGHAT, CDR2 FQDESV (reference sequence). The CDR3 is made up of 16 amino acids. The CDR3 nucleotides are TGTGCCAGCAGCTTATCTTTACTAGCGGGATCCAATGAGCAGTTCTTC. Translation gives CASSLSLLAGSNEQFF.

This clonotype occurred a few times. The chain uses TRBV12-3 or TRBV12-4 and TRBJ2-5; no definite D call. The V and J ends lost 2 bases and 5 bases respectively, with 9 bases between them. CDR3 length: 13 amino acids. CDR3 nucleotide sequence: TGTGCCAGCAGTTTACGGCAAACTGAGACCCAGTACTTC. Translation gives CASSLRQTETQYF.

The CDR3 loop is CASSPGQAGNYGYTF. In nucleotides, the CDR3 is TGTGCCAGCAGCCCCGGACAGGCCGGAAACTATGGCTACACCTTC. The chain is built from TRBV5-6 and TRBJ1-2, with TRBD1 identical over 7 bases. The germline gives CDR1 SGHDT, CDR2 YYEEEE. With V trimmed by 4 bases and J by 2 bases, 8 bases remained unmatched. The length of the CDR3 is 15 residues.

The CDR3 sequence is CSAQPWGGVGADTQYF. The CDR3 DNA follows: TGCAGTGCCCAACCCTGGGGGGGTGTGGGTGCAGATACGCAGTATTTT. This chain joins TRBV20-1 and TRBJ2-3; TRBD2 matches 7 bases. V was pared by 6 bases and J by 4 bases, with 16 bases of the junction left unmatched. This CDR3 is 16 amino acids long. Germline V gene data show CDR1 as DFQATT and CDR2 as SNEGSKA (reference sequence).

This clonotype was counted a few times. The rearrangement uses TRBV12-3 or TRBV12-4 and TRBJ2-7; the match to TRBD1 covers 8 bases. V lost 5 bases to trimming and J lost 4 bases; unmatched junction nucleotides: 13. There are 16 residues in the CDR3. The CDR3 sequence: CASSTRTGRGIYEQYF. CDR3 coding DNA: TGTGCCAGCAGTACCCGGACAGGGCGGGGTATTTACGAGCAGTACTTC.

V usage is TRBV27 and J usage is TRBJ1-6, with 8 bases identical to TRBD1. This CDR3 comprises 15 residues. Germline values: CDR1 MNHEY, CDR2 SMNVEV (reference sequence). V lost 6 bases, J lost 7 bases, and 8 bases stayed unmatched. Here the CDR3 DNA reads TGTGCCAGCAGCACGGGACAGGTCTTGAATTCACCCCTCCACTTT. The encoded protein is CASSTGQVLNSPLHF.

The table lists this clonotype with a few counts. This chain uses TRBV3-1 with TRBJ2-7; D perhaps matches TRBD1 (6 bases). The germline CDR1 and CDR2 sequences are LGHDT and YNNKEL (reference sequence). The CDR3 is 15 residues long. V lost 0 bases to trimming and J lost 5 bases, with 14 bases between them. CDR3 residues: CASSQERAGEDEQYF. CDR3 DNA sequence: TGTGCCAGCAGCCAAGAAAGGGCAGGGGAAGACGAGCAGTACTTC.

The chain joins TRBV5-6 to TRBJ1-1; D remains unclear. Trimming stripped 7 bases from V and 4 bases from J, with 26 bases between. Germline V gene sequence: CDR1 SGHDT, CDR2 YYEEEE. The CDR3 spans 17 residues. This CDR3 is CASQAGEFTTRGTEAFF. CDR3 DNA: TGTGCCAGCCAGGCGGGAGAGTTCACGACCCGGGGCACTGAAGCTTTCTTT. The full variable domain, completed using reference TRBV5-6 and TRBJ1-1, is DAGVTQSPTHLIKTRGQQVTLRCSPKSGHDTVSWYQQALGQGPQFIFQYYEEEERQRGNFPDRFSGHQFPNYSSELNVNALLLGDSALYLCASQAGEFTTRGTEAFFGQGTRLTVV.